This entry lists 27 T cell receptor beta chains sequenced from one sample in a study of T cells after yellow fever vaccination. TCRdb ran MiXCR on the 5' RACE reads and lists one entry per CDR3 protein. The profile shows around 320,000 distinct CDR3 sequences, around 4.4% of them singletons. The sample in question was PBMCs, obtained 15 days after the yellow fever booster vaccination. The receptors derive from a man aged 18 to 29 who received the YFV17D yellow fever vaccine.

This chain connects TRBV20-1 to TRBJ1-3; D perhaps matches TRBD1 (5 bases). The V end lost 5 bases, the J end lost 8 bases, and 19 bases lay between the germline ends. The CDR3 consists of 14 residues. Germline V gives CDR1 DFQATT, CDR2 SNEGSKA (reference sequence). The CDR3 DNA reads TGCAGTGCTCGCCCCGGGTCGGGGGGGGACACCATATATTTT. Translated: CSARPGSGGDTIYF.

V is TRBV7-9 and J is TRBJ2-5; TRBD2 might be the D (6 bases). The CDR3 loop spans 14 amino acids. Germline assignment: CDR1 SEHNR and CDR2 FQNEAQ (reference sequence). The V and J ends lost 6 bases and 1 base respectively, with 12 bases between them. The CDR3 sequence is CASREGTVQETQYF. CDR3 coding DNA: TGTGCCAGCAGGGAGGGGACGGTCCAAGAGACCCAGTACTTC.

This clonotype appeared a few times. The chain employs TRBV15 and TRBJ1-2; D remains unclear. Germline CDR1 LNHNV, CDR2 YYDKDF (reference sequence). V was trimmed by 2 bases and J by 0 bases, leaving 19 bases between them. This CDR3 comprises 18 residues. The CDR3 DNA is TGTGCCACCAGCAGACCTCTCGGAGGGAGGTCGTCTAACTATGGCTACACCTTC. Amino acids: CATSRPLGGRSSNYGYTF. The complete variable domain, with remaining parts taken from reference TRBV15 and TRBJ1-2, reads DAMVIQNPRYQVTQFGKPVTLSCSQTLNHNVMYWYQQKSSQAPKLLFHYYDKDFNNEADTPDNFQSRRPNTSFCFLDIRSPGLGDTAMYLCATSRPLGGRSSNYGYTFGSGTRLTVV.

In this sample, this clonotype turned up many times. The chain recombines TRBV30 with TRBJ2-7, with TRBD1 matching over 8 bases. The CDR3 runs 14 residues. CDR1 and CDR2 (germline): GTSNPN, SVGIG (reference sequence). The ends lost 3 bases at V and 3 bases at J; junction bases unmatched: 7. CDR3 sequence reads: CAWSIYTGGYEQYF. The CDR3 DNA reads as TGTGCCTGGAGCATATACACAGGGGGCTACGAGCAGTACTTC.

The chain carries TRBV20-1 and TRBJ1-6; D ambiguous. Deletions cut 1 base from V and 8 bases from J, with 6 bases between. The CDR3 runs to 12 residues. Per the germline V gene, CDR1 is DFQATT and CDR2 is SNEGSKA (reference sequence). CDR3 sequence reads: CSARGDYSPLHF. CDR3 DNA sequence: TGCAGTGCTAGAGGAGACTATTCACCCCTCCACTTT.

This clonotype has only a few counts. The genes are TRBV5-5 and TRBJ2-1; D is unclear. The ends were cut back, 0 bases at V and 9 bases at J, with 19 bases in the middle. There are 16 residues in the CDR3. The germline V gene encodes CDR1 SGHKS and CDR2 YYEKEE (reference sequence). The CDR3 nucleotides read TGTGCCAGCAGCTTGGCAACACCCATCCTCTCCAGTGAGCAGTTCTTC. Encoded protein: CASSLATPILSSEQFF.

The sample holds many counts of this clonotype. The chain links TRBV20-1 to TRBJ2-1; 7 bases line up with TRBD2. The CDR3 consists of 13 residues. CDR1 DFQATT and CDR2 SNEGSKA come from the germline V gene (reference sequence). Trimming removed 0 bases from V and 12 bases from J; junction bases left unmatched: 8. This CDR3 reads CSARDGRGVGQFF. As DNA, the CDR3 is TGCAGTGCTAGAGATGGGAGGGGTGTTGGGCAGTTCTTC.

A few counts support this clonotype. This chain joins TRBV7-2 and TRBJ2-3, with 9 bases identical to TRBD2. V was pared by 2 bases and J by 11 bases, with 14 bases of the junction left unmatched. Germline V lookup: CDR1 SGHTA, CDR2 FQGNSA. CDR3 length equals 16 residues. CDR3 region: CASSLTLAGPAGVQYF. CDR3 nucleotides: TGTGCCAGCAGCTTAACGCTAGCGGGGCCCGCCGGTGTGCAGTATTTT.

This clonotype was recorded a few times. This sequence joins TRBV5-1 and TRBJ2-1, with D possibly TRBD1 on 6 matching bases. The CDR3 runs 14 residues. Looked up from germline, CDR1 is SGHRS and CDR2 is YFSETQ. With 2 bases removed from V and 9 bases from J, the gap between germline ends came to 15 bases. The CDR3 region is CASSLETPQGEQFF. The CDR3 DNA follows: TGCGCCAGCAGCTTAGAGACTCCACAGGGTGAGCAGTTCTTC.

The rearrangement links TRBV5-4 to TRBJ2-7; 13 bases map to TRBD2. Per germline, CDR1 SGHNT and CDR2 YYREEE (reference sequence). The CDR3 is 16 residues long. After removal of 0 bases from V and 2 bases from J, the junction contained 2 bases not matched to a gene. CDR3 amino acids: CASSLAGLAGTYEQYF. For the CDR3, the DNA is TGTGCCAGCAGCTTGGCGGGACTAGCGGGGACCTACGAGCAGTACTTC.

This clonotype came up many times. V usage is TRBV28 and J usage is TRBJ1-1; D possibly corresponds to TRBD1 (6 bases). V lost 5 bases and J lost 5, with 9 bases in between. The CDR3 runs 12 residues. Germline V gives CDR1 MDHEN, CDR2 SYDVKM. This CDR3 is CASSIQGTEAFF. The DNA of the CDR3 is TGTGCCAGCAGTATACAGGGTACTGAAGCTTTCTTT.

The chain uses TRBV7-2 and TRBJ1-2; maybe TRBD1 (6 bases). V was trimmed by 3 bases and J by 4 bases, leaving 12 bases between them. The CDR3 contains 14 residues. Germline CDR1 SGHTA, CDR2 FQGNSA. The CDR3 DNA reads as TGTGCCAGCAGCTTCAGCGGAGGGGGCTATGGCTACACCTTC. Its translation is CASSFSGGGYGYTF.

The V call is TRBV12-5, the J call TRBJ1-2; D is ambiguous. Between the trimmed V and J ends, which lost 0 bases and 7 bases, there was a span of 15 bases. The CDR3 spans 15 residues. From germline, CDR1 is LGHNT and CDR2 FRNRAP. The CDR3 bases are TGTGCTAGTGGTTTGGTACTGGGCAGGCCGGCTGGCTACACCTTC. This sequence encodes CASGLVLGRPAGYTF.

This clonotype was seen many times. The V and J genes are TRBV7-2 and TRBJ1-1; D might be TRBD1 (6 bases). The CDR3 contains 14 residues. Trimming took 2 bases from V and 4 from J, leaving 11 bases between them. Germline V gene sequence: CDR1 SGHTA, CDR2 FQGNSA. CDR3 in amino acids: CASSLSYRATEAFF. Written as DNA, the CDR3 is TGTGCCAGCAGCTTAAGTTACAGGGCCACTGAAGCTTTCTTT.

The genes are TRBV7-2 and TRBJ1-4; D gene unclear. Germline-derived CDR1 and CDR2 are SGHTA and FQGNSA. The CDR3 totals 13 residues. Trimming removed 1 base from V and 8 bases from J, with 8 bases in between. The CDR3 DNA sequence: TGTGCCAGCAGCTTAGAGATTGACGAAAAACTGTTTTTT. Its translation is CASSLEIDEKLFF.

This clonotype appeared many times. This chain links TRBV21-1 with TRBJ2-3; the D call TRBD2 from the table was never checked on the DNA. TRBV21-1 is an annotated pseudogene. The CDR3 covers 19 residues. The CDR3 loop reads CASSPKSKASGTSTDTQYF. The CDR3 nucleotides read TGTGCCAGCAGTCCAAAGAGTAAGGCTAGCGGTACAAGCACAGATACGCAGTATTTT.

V and J are TRBV6-2 or TRBV6-3 and TRBJ1-3, with a possible D match to TRBD1 (6 bases). There are 19 residues in the CDR3. From germline, CDR1 is MNHEY and CDR2 SVGEGT. V was trimmed by 6 bases and J by 0 bases, leaving 24 bases between them. CDR3 protein: CASRPLRQVLRISGNTIYF. The CDR3 DNA is TGTGCCAGCAGACCCCTACGACAGGTCCTTCGGATCTCTGGAAACACCATATATTTT.

This clonotype appeared a few times. V usage is TRBV29-1 and J usage is TRBJ1-1, with D unresolved. The CDR3 contains 11 residues. Germline lookup yields CDR1 SQVTM and CDR2 ANQGSEA. V was trimmed by 0 bases and J by 11 bases, leaving 10 bases between them. The CDR3 DNA reads TGCAGCGTTGAAGACGAAGTGTTGGCTTTCTTT. This codes for CSVEDEVLAFF.

In its sample, this clonotype was seen many times. The J gene is TRBJ1-1, the V gene TRBV5-1; tentatively, D is TRBD1 (5 bases). This CDR3 is built from 17 residues. Trimming took off 0 bases at V and 7 bases at J, with 22 bases between the two ends. Germline V gene sequence: CDR1 SGHRS, CDR2 YFSETQ. The CDR3 here is CASSLGHVGTTGGEAFF. The CDR3 DNA sequence: TGCGCCAGCAGCTTGGGCCATGTTGGGACCACCGGGGGTGAAGCTTTCTTT.

This clonotype appeared a few times. V and J are TRBV5-1 and TRBJ1-1; D is undetermined. CDR3 length: 12 amino acids. CDR1 SGHRS and CDR2 YFSETQ come from the germline V gene. V shed 3 bases and J shed 3 bases, with 6 bases lying between them. Here the CDR3 reads CASSSLYTEAFF. In DNA form, the CDR3 reads TGCGCCAGCAGCTCCCTTTACACTGAAGCTTTCTTT. Complete variable domain (other parts from reference TRBV5-1 and TRBJ1-1): KAGVTQTPRYLIKTRGQQVTLSCSPISGHRSVSWYQQTPGQGLQFLFEYFSETQRNKGNFPGRFSGRQFSNSRSEMNVSTLELGDSALYLCASSSLYTEAFFGQGTRLTVV.

This clonotype was detected many times. The chain employs TRBV7-8 and TRBJ2-7; tentative D call: TRBD1 (6 bases). Germline CDR1 reads SGHVS; CDR2 reads FQNEAQ. This CDR3 is 15 amino acids long. Trimming took off 5 bases at V and 0 bases at J, with 14 bases between the two ends. The CDR3 is CASSQYQGPSYEQYF. The CDR3 coding sequence is TGTGCCAGCAGCCAGTACCAGGGGCCCTCCTACGAGCAGTACTTC.

The rearrangement links TRBV6-5 to TRBJ2-3; TRBD2 matches 9 bases. The V gene's germline CDR1 is MNHEY and CDR2 SVGAGI. The CDR3 length is 18 residues. Trimming at V came to 0 bases and at J to 8 bases, leaving 15 bases not matched to a gene. The CDR3 spells CASSYSSPSGGTGGTQYF. CDR3 in DNA: TGTGCCAGCAGTTACTCCTCCCCCAGCGGGGGGACCGGGGGTACGCAGTATTTT.

J is TRBJ1-3 and V is TRBV5-1; possible D gene TRBD1, 6 bases. There are 17 residues in the CDR3. V lost 2 bases and J 0 bases, leaving 15 bases between the germline ends. CDR1 and CDR2 (germline): SGHRS, YFSETQ. CDR3 protein: CASSFLTGSNSGNTIYF. CDR3 sequence (DNA): TGCGCCAGCAGCTTCCTGACAGGCTCAAACTCTGGAAACACCATATATTTT.

This clonotype was seen many times. CDR3 region: CASTLGGRGNSPLHF. CDR3 DNA: TGTGCCAGCACCCTAGGGGGCAGGGGAAATTCACCCCTCCACTTT. V and J are TRBV27 and TRBJ1-6; 7 bases map to TRBD1. V lost 7 bases and J lost 7; bases outside the gene matches: 10. CDR1 and CDR2 from the germline V gene are MNHEY and SMNVEV (reference sequence). This CDR3 contains 15 residues.

In this sample, this clonotype turned up many times. V is TRBV7-8 and J is TRBJ2-2; D is undetermined. Germline CDR1 reads SGHVS; CDR2 reads FQNEAQ. V was cut by 2 bases and J by 2 bases, with 6 bases left in between. The CDR3 covers 14 residues. The CDR3 DNA is TGTGCCAGCAGCTTATTGCGAAACACCGGGGAGCTGTTTTTT. Its translation: CASSLLRNTGELFF. The variable domain in full, with the rest retrieved from reference TRBV7-8 and TRBJ2-2, is GAGVSQSPRYKVAKRGQDVALRCDPISGHVSLFWYQQALGQGPEFLTYFQNEAQLDKSGLPSDRFFAERPEGSVSTLKIQRTQQEDSAVYLCASSLLRNTGELFFGEGSRLTVL.

This clonotype was seen a few times. The chain carries TRBV18 and TRBJ2-3, with D perhaps TRBD1 or TRBD2 (5 bases each). The CDR3 is made up of 16 amino acids. The V end lost 6 bases, the J end lost 2 bases, and 18 bases lay between the germline ends. CDR1 and CDR2 (germline): KGHSH, LQKENI. The CDR3 sequence: CASSPRVREHTDTQYF. In DNA, the CDR3 is TGTGCCAGCTCTCCGAGGGTCAGGGAACACACAGATACGCAGTATTTT. Drawing the rest from reference TRBV18 and TRBJ2-3, the complete variable domain is NAGVMQNPRHLVRRRGQEARLRCSPMKGHSHVYWYRQLPEEGLKFMVYLQKENIIDESGMPKERFSAEFPKEGPSILRIQQVVRGDSAAYFCASSPRVREHTDTQYFGPGTRLTVL.

This clonotype was counted at least ten times. This chain connects TRBV5-6 to TRBJ2-1; D is unclear. CDR1 is SGHDT and CDR2 is YYEEEE in the germline V gene. There are 16 residues in the CDR3. The ends were cut back, 1 base at V and 3 bases at J, with 14 bases in the middle. The CDR3 sequence: CASSLWVRPLYNEQFF. CDR3 nucleotides: TGTGCCAGCAGCTTGTGGGTCCGGCCTCTCTACAATGAGCAGTTCTTC.